What follows describes a single T cell receptor beta chain. Its antigen remains unidentified. The data were taken from a study of long-term antiretroviral therapy in people with HIV. Whole-study findings and limits: Investigators report no available data on ART adherence, viral resistance or therapy changes. The range of CDR3 lengths in HIV repertoires proved narrower than that found in controls. Pre-ART clonal expansion yielded clones that dominated the repertoire at all time points.

After removal of 6 bases from V and 2 bases from J, the junction contained 3 bases not matched to a gene. Per germline, CDR1 MNHEY and CDR2 SVGAGI. There are 14 residues in the CDR3. Survey-level resolution applied to immunoSEQ assay v3.0. Assay used: immunoSEQ multiplex PCR; TCRdb lists only in-frame clones, some missing. This sample has 20,000 to 25,000 clones; approximately 78% occur once, and the top ten carry 4.5% to 6.5%. The source material was unsorted PBMCs, sampled 0.2 years after starting antiretroviral therapy. This rearrangement joins TRBV6-5 to TRBJ1-5; 8 bases are a match to TRBD1. The TCR comes from a woman aged 30 to 39 with HIV. The CDR3 region is CASSLDRGNQPQHF. Written as DNA, the CDR3 is TGTGCCAGCAGCCTGGACAGGGGCAATCAGCCCCAGCATTTT.